The clone carrying this T cell receptor beta chain was seen ten or more times. This sample stems from a study of T cells in Graves' hyperthyroidism and ophthalmopathy. V lost 2 bases, J lost 8 bases, and 7 bases stayed unmatched. CDR3 length: 14 amino acids. CDR1 is SGHNT, CDR2 YYREEE, per germline (reference sequence). RNA transcripts yielded amplified TCR beta CDR3 regions. RT-PCR in the first round (using the HTBI primer set) targeted the TCR CDR3. MiXCR, run by TCRdb on the multiplex PCR reads, gives a single entry per CDR3 protein. The sample yields 500,000 to 550,000 distinct CDR3 sequences, 20% to 25% seen once.

Sequencing was performed on blood. The clonotype was recovered from a man younger than 30 with Graves' hyperthyroidism. This chain links TRBV5-4 with TRBJ1-2; 9 nucleotides match TRBD1. CDR3 coding DNA: TGTGCCAGCAGCTTATTACAGGGGGCGCGGGGCTACACCTTC. Its translation: CASSLLQGARGYTF.